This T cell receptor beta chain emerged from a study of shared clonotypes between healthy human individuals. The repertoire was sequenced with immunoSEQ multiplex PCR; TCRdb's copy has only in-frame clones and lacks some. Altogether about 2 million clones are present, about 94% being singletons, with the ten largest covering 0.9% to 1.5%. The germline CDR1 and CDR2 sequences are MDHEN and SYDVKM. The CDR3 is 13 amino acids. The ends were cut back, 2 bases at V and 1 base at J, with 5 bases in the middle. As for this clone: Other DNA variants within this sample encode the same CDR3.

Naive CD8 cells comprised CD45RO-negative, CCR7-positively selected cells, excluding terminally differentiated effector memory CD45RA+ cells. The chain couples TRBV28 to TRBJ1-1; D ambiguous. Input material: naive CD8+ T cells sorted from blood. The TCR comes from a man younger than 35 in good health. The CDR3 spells CASSLSGNTEAFF. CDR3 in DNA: TGTGCCAGCAGTTTAAGCGGGAACACTGAAGCTTTCTTT.